This record concerns one TCR beta chain sequence. Its cognate antigen is unknown. The CDR3 sequence is 12 residues long. Trimming removed 6 bases from V and 6 bases from J, with 12 bases in between. Germline V lookup: CDR1 SQVTM, CDR2 ANQGSEA. Primers used in a second PCR of about 6 to 11 cycles were a sample-barcoded 5' primer and a J-beta primer mix. TCRdb re-analysed the 5' RACE reads in MiXCR, keeping a single row per CDR3 protein. Seen here are about 1.7 million distinct CDR3 sequences, roughly 28% observed once, and the top ten hold roughly 8%. The sample comes from a study of blood T cells in healthy people across ages. Findings and caveats of the study: Both higher diversity and more naive CD4+ cells marked long-lived donors when set against aged donors.

Peripheral blood was drawn, about 9.1 milliliters per donor. The source is a woman in her 30s in good health. V and J are TRBV29-1 and TRBJ2-1, with D perhaps matching TRBD2 (5 bases). The sample consisted of blood. The CDR3 region has the DNA TGCAGCGTCTCCCGGGGTGGCAATGAGCAGTTCTTC. It codes for CSVSRGGNEQFF.